Shown below are 20 T cell receptor beta chains from a single sample sequenced in a study of blood T cell repertoires in COVID-19. Some clones are missing from TCRdb's copy, which holds only in-frame ones; the method was immunoSEQ multiplex PCR. The repertoire holds 55,000 to 60,000 clones, with about 75% as singletons. The sequencing sample was made of peripheral blood. These receptors were obtained from a man aged 50 or older with active or convalescent COVID-19.

The chain recombines TRBV10-3 with TRBJ2-3; 7 bases match TRBD2. The CDR3 is made up of 15 amino acids. Trimming cost V 10 bases and J 2 bases; bases outside gene matches: 12. Germline V gene sequence: CDR1 ENHRY, CDR2 SYGVKD. The CDR3 sequence: CATSMKREVTDTQYF. The CDR3, as DNA: TGTGCCACCTCAATGAAGCGGGAAGTCACAGATACGCAGTATTTT.

This clone has more than one count but fewer than ten. The V gene is TRBV29-1, the J gene TRBJ1-1; the D gene is possibly TRBD1 (5 bases). The CDR3 contains 14 residues. Germline loops: CDR1 SQVTM, CDR2 ANQGSEA. V lost 1 base to trimming and J lost 3 bases, with 12 bases between them. CDR3 in amino acids: CSVEAKPGYTEAFF. CDR3 DNA: TGCAGCGTTGAAGCCAAACCAGGGTACACTGAAGCTTTCTTT. The variable domain in full, completed from reference TRBV29-1 and TRBJ1-1, reads SAVISQKPSRDICQRGTSLTIQCQVDSQVTMMFWYRQQPGQSLTLIATANQGSEATYESGFVIDKFPISRPNLTFSTLTVSNMSPEDSSIYLCSVEAKPGYTEAFFGQGTRLTVV.

The chain has TRBV9 and TRBJ2-1, with D maybe TRBD2 (5 bases). This CDR3 comprises 11 residues. V was cut by 4 bases and J by 7 bases, with 6 bases left in between. The germline gives CDR1 SGDLS, CDR2 YYNGEE. As DNA, the CDR3 is TGTGCCAGCAGCACGGGGAATGAGCAGTTCTTC. Translating it yields CASSTGNEQFF.

J is TRBJ1-1 and V is TRBV15; the match to TRBD1 covers 7 bases. Trimming took 3 bases from V and 4 from J; bases not matched to a gene: 5. Germline CDR1 reads LNHNV; CDR2 reads YYDKDF (reference sequence). CDR3 length: 14 amino acids. CDR3 region: CATSRNRGGTEAFF. The CDR3 nucleotides read TGTGCCACCAGCAGGAACAGGGGAGGCACTGAAGCTTTCTTT.

The genes are TRBV2 and TRBJ1-1; no clear D. The germline CDR1 and CDR2 sequences are SNHLY and FYNNEI. The CDR3 is made up of 12 amino acids. The V gene lost 6 bases and the J gene lost 3 bases, with 8 bases spanning the gap. CDR3 in amino acids: CASRKEDTEAFF. Here the CDR3 DNA reads TGTGCCAGCAGAAAGGAGGACACTGAAGCTTTCTTT.

The chain carries TRBV3-1 (or the pseudogene TRBV3-2) and TRBJ2-3; no reliable D call. There are 16 residues in the CDR3. Trimming pared 1 base from V and 1 base from J, leaving 12 bases between. The germline CDR1 and CDR2 sequences are LGHDT and YNNKEL (reference sequence). CDR3 residues: CASSQGWSSGTDTQYF. The CDR3 DNA follows: TGTGCCAGCAGCCAAGGGTGGAGCTCCGGCACAGATACGCAGTATTTT.

Comment on this clone: Other DNA sequences in this specimen translate into the identical CDR3. The rearrangement uses TRBV27 and TRBJ2-5; 13 bases agree with TRBD2. Germline CDR1 reads MNHEY; CDR2 reads SMNVEV (reference sequence). After removal of 6 bases from V and 1 base from J, the junction contained 2 bases not matched to a gene. The CDR3 is 15 residues long. The CDR3 here is CASSRLAGGQETQYF. CDR3 nucleotide sequence: TGTGCCAGCAGCCGACTAGCGGGAGGCCAAGAGACCCAGTACTTC.

This clone was seen a few times. The chain uses TRBV19 and TRBJ1-6; D unclear. Trimming stripped 4 bases from V and 11 bases from J, with 12 bases between. The CDR3 runs 13 residues. Germline V gene data show CDR1 as LNHDA and CDR2 as SQIVND (reference sequence). This CDR3 reads CASSTAAGAPLHF. The CDR3 DNA follows: TGTGCCAGTAGTACCGCTGCCGGGGCACCCCTCCACTTT.

This clone appeared a few times. J is TRBJ2-2 and V is TRBV2; D gene unclear. CDR3 length: 14 residues. Germline V gene sequence: CDR1 SNHLY, CDR2 FYNNEI. Trimming pared 7 bases from V and 0 bases from J, leaving 9 bases between. The CDR3: CASISLSNTGELFF. CDR3 DNA sequence: TGTGCCAGCATCTCGCTATCGAACACCGGGGAGCTGTTTTTT.

V is TRBV6-5 and J is TRBJ1-1; D is perhaps TRBD1 (5 bases). V dropped 6 bases and J dropped 5 bases, with 19 bases sitting between them. CDR1 and CDR2 (germline): MNHEY, SVGAGI. CDR3 length equals 15 residues. The CDR3 region is CASRQGYLDGTEAFF. Here the CDR3 DNA reads TGTGCCAGCAGGCAGGGCTATCTAGATGGGACTGAAGCTTTCTTT.

Written as DNA, the CDR3 is TGTGCCAGCAGCTCCCGGGACAGGGGGTCCCCTTCCTACAATGAGCAGTTCTTC. Translation gives CASSSRDRGSPSYNEQFF. The chain combines TRBV9 with TRBJ2-1, with 11 bases identical to TRBD1. This CDR3 contains 18 residues. J lost 1 base, V lost 4 bases, and 10 bases had no gene match. The germline CDR1 and CDR2 sequences are SGDLS and YYNGEE.

The V gene is TRBV6-5, the J gene TRBJ2-1; 12 bases match TRBD2. The CDR3 consists of 15 residues. The ends lost 1 base at V and 8 bases at J; junction bases unmatched: 3. In germline, CDR1 is MNHEY, CDR2 SVGAGI. The CDR3 DNA reads as TGTGCCAGCAGTTACTTACTAGCGGGAGGCCATGAGCAGTTCTTC. This codes for CASSYLLAGGHEQFF.

The chain links TRBV10-2 to TRBJ1-5; D is uncertain. The CDR3 totals 9 residues. V was cut by 2 bases and J by 16 bases, with 6 bases left in between. The germline gives CDR1 WSHSY, CDR2 SAAADI. Written as DNA, the CDR3 is TGCGCCAGCAGTGAGCGGAGCCATTTT. Residues: CASSERSHF.

The chain uses TRBV29-1 and TRBJ2-7; D is uncertain. The CDR3 consists of 11 residues. Trimming took 4 bases from V and 3 from J, leaving 7 bases between them. Germline V CDR1 and CDR2: SQVTM, ANQGSEA. CDR3 in amino acids: CSVVNYYEQYF. For the CDR3, the DNA is TGCAGCGTTGTTAATTACTACGAGCAGTACTTC.

The chain uses TRBV19 and TRBJ1-5, with D possibly TRBD1 on 6 matching bases. The CDR3 length is 13 residues. The germline V gene encodes CDR1 LNHDA and CDR2 SQIVND (reference sequence). V lost 6 bases and J 4 bases, leaving 10 bases between the germline ends. CDR3 region: CASSRDINQPQHF. DNA of the CDR3: TGTGCCAGTAGCCGGGACATAAATCAGCCCCAGCATTTT.

This chain joins TRBV24-1 and TRBJ2-5; TRBD1 is a possible D gene (5 bases). Deletions cut 0 bases from V and 7 bases from J, with 5 bases between. Germline values: CDR1 KGHDR, CDR2 SFDVKD. The CDR3 covers 12 residues. CDR3 sequence (DNA): TGTGCCACCAGTGATTTGAGGGGGACCCAGTACTTC. As protein: CATSDLRGTQYF.

CDR3 DNA: TGTGCCAGCAGCCAAGATCCGGGGAGGCATGGCTACACCTTC. Amino acids: CASSQDPGRHGYTF. This chain joins TRBV3-1 (or the pseudogene TRBV3-2) and TRBJ1-2; D is unresolved. CDR3 length: 14 residues. Trimming took off 0 bases at V and 6 bases at J, with 11 bases between the two ends. Per the germline V gene, CDR1 is LGHDT and CDR2 is YNNKEL (reference sequence).

The V and J genes are TRBV6-5 and TRBJ1-5; D gene ambiguous. The V and J ends lost 6 bases and 2 bases respectively, with 8 bases between them. Germline-derived CDR1 and CDR2 are MNHEY and SVGAGI. The CDR3 is 13 residues long. The DNA for the CDR3 is TGTGCCAGCAGCCCAGAGGGCAATCAGCCCCAGCATTTT. It is translated as CASSPEGNQPQHF.

The V gene is TRBV5-5, the J gene TRBJ1-3; TRBD1 agrees at 7 bases. Germline CDR1 reads SGHKS; CDR2 reads YYEKEE (reference sequence). V shed 0 bases, J shed 3 bases, and the junction held 9 bases outside the gene matches. The CDR3 runs to 17 residues. CDR3: CASSLGGGGAFGNTIYF. CDR3 DNA sequence: TGTGCCAGCAGCTTGGGAGGAGGGGGCGCGTTTGGAAACACCATATATTTT.

J is TRBJ2-3 and V is TRBV11-3; perhaps TRBD1 as D (5 bases). Trimming removed 1 base at V and 2 bases at J, with 13 bases between. The CDR3 is 16 residues long. Germline V CDR1 and CDR2: SGHNT, YENEEA. The CDR3 here is CASSLGAQGNTDTQYF. CDR3 nucleotides: TGTGCCAGCAGCTTAGGGGCGCAGGGTAACACAGATACGCAGTATTTT.